This T cell receptor (beta chain) was captured by sequencing in a study of T cells in Graves' hyperthyroidism and ophthalmopathy (dated by TCRdb to the late 2010s). Study-level background: Peripheral blood was sampled at the time of initial diagnosis, prior to any treatment. To identify distinguishing TCR V-J signatures, a discovery cohort of around 100 patients was used, comprising 43 with Graves' ophthalmopathy and around 60 with stable Graves' hyperthyroidism. Prospective prediction of ophthalmopathy was tested in an independent validation cohort of approximately 19 hyperthyroidism patients and 15 to 17 patients who later progressed to ophthalmopathy. For training and testing, the 100 or so patients in the discovery cohort were randomly divided in a 7:3 ratio. In several Graves' hyperthyroidism patients, the study also compared T-cell repertoires from thyroid tissue with T-cell repertoires from blood. After sampling, hyperthyroidism patients received methimazole starting at 30 mg daily, and ophthalmopathy patients received high-dose intravenous methylprednisolone. TCR Vbeta CDR3 sequencing of some 140 peripheral blood samples (roughly 43 ophthalmopathy, over 70 hyperthyroidism and some 17 progressor patients) is reported in the paper.

Points the paper makes about the study in general: Blood samples also contained most of the expanded thyroid clonotypes (frequency above 0.001), which suggests that blood repertoires may reflect thyroid immune responses. Ophthalmopathy was separated from stable hyperthyroidism by a 13 V-J signature model, with approximately 85% sensitivity and about 81% specificity obtained in cross-validation and 80%/75% obtained in testing. In validation, progression to ophthalmopathy was predicted by the model with around 71% sensitivity and 72% to 85% specificity, a median of around 6.5 months before onset. Sample size was not statistically predetermined, and investigators were not blinded to group allocation.

Of note for this clonotype: No antigen is known for it. Germline and junction disagree at one end, which may indicate a read error.

In the ophthalmopathy patients, disease was moderately to severely active, with a Clinical Activity Score of 3 or more, a NOSPECS grade of 4 or more, and a duration of less than 3 months. Patients with uncontrolled infections, other autoimmune diseases, pregnancy or lactation were excluded. Diagnoses were established on the basis of clinical symptoms, serum thyroxine and TRAb, thyroid ultrasound, and orbital computed tomography. PBMCs were isolated from 7.5 to 10 ml of fresh peripheral blood by Ficoll-Paque density gradient centrifugation. Total RNA was extracted using Trizol reagent, and RNA quality was assessed on an Agilent 2100 Bioanalyzer. The TCR beta CDR3 regions were amplified from the RNA transcripts. For the first round of RT-PCR on the TCR CDR3, the HTBI primer set was used together with the Qiagen OneStep RT-PCR kit. Libraries were constructed in a second round of multiplex PCR, after which size selection and purification were performed. The libraries were sequenced on an Illumina HiSeq2000 using paired-end 100 bp reads. The study's own analysis went as follows. SOAPnuke was used to process the raw data, with reads discarded if the reads contained adapters or uncalled bases, had a mean Phred below 15, or lacked an exact constant-primer or identifier match. High-quality paired reads were merged using COPE v1.2.5, and each unique nucleotide sequence was defined as a clonotype. MiTCR v1.1 was used to align the clonotypes against IMGT TRBV, TRBD and TRBJ reference segments. Only V-J combinations with frequency above 0.0001, covering roughly 99% of repertoires, were analysed. A TCS score was defined as the ratio of F50 (clonal expansion) to E x V (chaos), with BLOSUM62-based TCRdist applied between CDR3 peptides within each V-J. Welch's t-statistics and random forest reduced fewer than 550 V-J features to about 12, which were used in a naive Bayes classifier (R e1071). The similarity between thyroid and blood repertoires was quantified using the Morisita-Horn index. TCRdb applied fastp at Q25 and MiXCR to the public reads, then kept only in-frame beta chains. Every CDR3 protein is listed once, alongside the most common genes and DNA of its rows. The V and J calls and clone size come from TCRdb's table, not from the authors' own analysis. This sample lists around 34,000 distinct CDR3 sequences; under 65% were detected once. Around a quarter of the sample comes from the top ten.

The CDR3, from cysteine to phenylalanine, totals 15 residues. The retained sequence is limited to the CDR3, 45 bases, with the frame set at the first base. CDR1 and CDR2 were assigned from the germline V gene as MNHNS and SASEGT. The sample taken for sequencing was blood. The TCR was taken from a woman aged 40 to 49 with Graves' ophthalmopathy. The rearranged chain carries TRBV6-1 and TRBJ2-7, and the D gene may be TRBD1, 6 bases matching. The DNA sequence reads TGTGCCAACAGTGAGGGGACATATGCCGGGTACAAGCAGTACTTC. The encoded protein is CANSEGTYAGYKQYF.